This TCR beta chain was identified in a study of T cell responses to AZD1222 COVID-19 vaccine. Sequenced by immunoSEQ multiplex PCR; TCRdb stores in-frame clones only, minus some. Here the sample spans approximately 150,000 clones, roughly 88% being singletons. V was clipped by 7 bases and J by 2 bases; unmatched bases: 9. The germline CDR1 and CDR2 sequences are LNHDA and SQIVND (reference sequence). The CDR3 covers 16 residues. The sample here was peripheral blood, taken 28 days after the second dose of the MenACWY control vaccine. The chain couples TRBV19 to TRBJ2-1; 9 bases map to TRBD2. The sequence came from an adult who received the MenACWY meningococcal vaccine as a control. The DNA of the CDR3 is TGTGCCAGTAAGGGAGGACTAGCGAATCCCTACAATGAGCAGTTCTTC. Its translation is CASKGGLANPYNEQFF.